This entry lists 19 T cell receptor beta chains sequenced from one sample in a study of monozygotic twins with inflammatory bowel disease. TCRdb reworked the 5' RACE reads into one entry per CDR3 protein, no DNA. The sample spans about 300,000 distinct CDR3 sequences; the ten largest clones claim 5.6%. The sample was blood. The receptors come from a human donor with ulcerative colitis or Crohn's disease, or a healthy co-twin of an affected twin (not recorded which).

The CDR3 here is CASSSPGGLYEQYF. The genes are TRBV28 and TRBJ2-7; the D call of TRBD1 rests on TCRdb alone, since no DNA is present to check it. CDR3 size: 14 residues. CDR1 and CDR2 from the germline V gene are MDHEN and SYDVKM. Full variable domain (remainder filled in from reference TRBV28 and TRBJ2-7): DVKVTQSSRYLVKRTGEKVFLECVQDMDHENMFWYRQDPGLGLRLIYFSYDVKMKEKGDIPEGYSVSREKKERFSLILESASTNQTSMYLCASSSPGGLYEQYFGPGTRLTVT.

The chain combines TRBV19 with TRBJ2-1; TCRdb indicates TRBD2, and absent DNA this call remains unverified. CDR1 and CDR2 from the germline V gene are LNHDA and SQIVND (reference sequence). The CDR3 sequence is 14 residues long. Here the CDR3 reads CASSRLAGSNEQFF.

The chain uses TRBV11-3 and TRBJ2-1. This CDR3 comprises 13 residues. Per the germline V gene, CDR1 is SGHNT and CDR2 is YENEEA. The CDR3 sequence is CASSLDGMNEQFF.

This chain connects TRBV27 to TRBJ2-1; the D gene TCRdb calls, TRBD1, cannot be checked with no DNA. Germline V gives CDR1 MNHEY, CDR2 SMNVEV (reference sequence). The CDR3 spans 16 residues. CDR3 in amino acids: CATQWAGGGSYNEQFF.

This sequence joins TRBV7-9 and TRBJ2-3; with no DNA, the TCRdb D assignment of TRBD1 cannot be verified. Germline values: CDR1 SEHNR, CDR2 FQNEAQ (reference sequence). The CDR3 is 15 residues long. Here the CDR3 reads CASSPWDRATDTQYF. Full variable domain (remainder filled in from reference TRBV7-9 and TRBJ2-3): DTGVSQNPRHKITKRGQNVTFRCDPISEHNRLYWYRQTLGQGPEFLTYFQNEAQLEKSRLLSDRFSAERPKGSFSTLEIQRTEQGDSAMYLCASSPWDRATDTQYFGPGTRLTVL.

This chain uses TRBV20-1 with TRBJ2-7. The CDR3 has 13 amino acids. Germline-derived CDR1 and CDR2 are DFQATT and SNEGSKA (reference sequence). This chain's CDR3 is CSASRTNSYEQYF.

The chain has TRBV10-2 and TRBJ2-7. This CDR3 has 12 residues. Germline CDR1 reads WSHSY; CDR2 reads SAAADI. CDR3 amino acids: CASSDGVYEQYF.

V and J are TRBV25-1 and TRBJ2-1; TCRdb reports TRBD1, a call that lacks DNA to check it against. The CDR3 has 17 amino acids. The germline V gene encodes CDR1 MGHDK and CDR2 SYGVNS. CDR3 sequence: CASSDFGGGESNNEQFF.

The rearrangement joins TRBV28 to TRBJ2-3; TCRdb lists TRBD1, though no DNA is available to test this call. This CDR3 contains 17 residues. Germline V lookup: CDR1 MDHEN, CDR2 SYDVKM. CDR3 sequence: CASSTRQGGLAADTQYF.

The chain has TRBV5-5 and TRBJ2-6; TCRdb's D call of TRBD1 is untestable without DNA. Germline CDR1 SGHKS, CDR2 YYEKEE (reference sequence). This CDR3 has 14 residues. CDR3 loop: CASSPAGGANVLTF.

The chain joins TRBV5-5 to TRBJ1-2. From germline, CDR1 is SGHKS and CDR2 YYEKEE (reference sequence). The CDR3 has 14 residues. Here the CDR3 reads CASSANQAYYGYTF.

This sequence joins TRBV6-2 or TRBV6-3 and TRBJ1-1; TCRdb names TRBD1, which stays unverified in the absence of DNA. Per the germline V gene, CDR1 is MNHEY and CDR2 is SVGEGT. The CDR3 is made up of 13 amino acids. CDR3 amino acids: CASSYRGQSEAFF.

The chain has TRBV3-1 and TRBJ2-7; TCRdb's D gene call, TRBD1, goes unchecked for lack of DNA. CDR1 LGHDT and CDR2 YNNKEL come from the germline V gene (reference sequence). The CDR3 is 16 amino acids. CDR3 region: CASSQRRRWYSYEQYF.

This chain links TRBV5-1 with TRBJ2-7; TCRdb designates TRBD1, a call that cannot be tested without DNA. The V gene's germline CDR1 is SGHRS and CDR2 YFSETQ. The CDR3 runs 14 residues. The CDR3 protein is CASSSGQGQGEQYF.

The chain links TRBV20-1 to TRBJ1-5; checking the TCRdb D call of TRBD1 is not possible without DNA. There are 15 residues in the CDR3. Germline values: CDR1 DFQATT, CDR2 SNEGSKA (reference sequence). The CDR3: CSASAGTGLGQPQHF.

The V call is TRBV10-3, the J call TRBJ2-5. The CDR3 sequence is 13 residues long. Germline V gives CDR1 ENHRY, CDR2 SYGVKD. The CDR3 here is CAISGSPTKTQYF.

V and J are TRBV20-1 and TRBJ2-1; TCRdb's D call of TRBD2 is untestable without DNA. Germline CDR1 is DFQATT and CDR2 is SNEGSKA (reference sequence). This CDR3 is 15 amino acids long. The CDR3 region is CSARDNGGRWGEQFF.

This CDR3 reads CASSQARTTEAFF. The chain employs TRBV14 and TRBJ1-1. This CDR3 has 13 amino acids. Per germline, CDR1 SGHDN and CDR2 FVKESK.

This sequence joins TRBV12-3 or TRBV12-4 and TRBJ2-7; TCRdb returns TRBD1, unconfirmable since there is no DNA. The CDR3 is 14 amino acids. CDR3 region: CASSFPGTAYEQYF.